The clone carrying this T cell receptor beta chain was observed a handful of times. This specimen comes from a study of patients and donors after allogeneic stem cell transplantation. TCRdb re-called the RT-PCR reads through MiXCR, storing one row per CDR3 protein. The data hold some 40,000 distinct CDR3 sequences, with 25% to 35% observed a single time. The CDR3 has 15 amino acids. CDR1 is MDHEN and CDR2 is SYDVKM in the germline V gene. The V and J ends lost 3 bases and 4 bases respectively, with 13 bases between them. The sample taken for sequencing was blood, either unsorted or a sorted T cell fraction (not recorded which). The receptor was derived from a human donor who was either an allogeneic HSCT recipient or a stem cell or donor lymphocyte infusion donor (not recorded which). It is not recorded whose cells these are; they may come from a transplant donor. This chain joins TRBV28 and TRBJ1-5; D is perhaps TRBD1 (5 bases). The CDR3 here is CASSFIGGANQPQHF. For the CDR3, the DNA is TGTGCCAGCAGTTTTATTGGGGGTGCAAATCAGCCCCAGCATTTT.